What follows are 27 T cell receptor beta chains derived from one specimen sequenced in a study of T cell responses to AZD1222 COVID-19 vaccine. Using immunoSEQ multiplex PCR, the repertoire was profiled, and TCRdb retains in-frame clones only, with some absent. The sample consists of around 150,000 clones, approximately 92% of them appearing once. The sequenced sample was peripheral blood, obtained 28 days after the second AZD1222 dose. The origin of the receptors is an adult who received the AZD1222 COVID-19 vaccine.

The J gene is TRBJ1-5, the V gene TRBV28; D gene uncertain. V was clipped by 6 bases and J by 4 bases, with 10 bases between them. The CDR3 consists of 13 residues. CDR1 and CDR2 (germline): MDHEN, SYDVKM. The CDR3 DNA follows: TGTGCCAGCAGCAGGCAAACGAATCAGCCCCAGCATTTT. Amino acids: CASSRQTNQPQHF.

The CDR3 loop is CASSIVAGNTEAFF. CDR3 DNA sequence: TGTGCCAGTAGTATAGTTGCAGGGAACACTGAAGCTTTCTTT. V and J are TRBV19 and TRBJ1-1; D remains ambiguous. Germline V lookup: CDR1 LNHDA, CDR2 SQIVND (reference sequence). With 1 base removed from V and 1 base from J, the gap between germline ends came to 7 bases. The CDR3 loop spans 14 amino acids.

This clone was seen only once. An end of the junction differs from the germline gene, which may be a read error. In DNA form, the CDR3 reads TGTGCTAGCAGCTTAGGGCTCTTTCCCGGGGAGGGCCCCACAGATACGCAGTATTTT. This sequence encodes CASSLGLFPGEGPTDTQYF. V usage is TRBV7-7 and J usage is TRBJ2-3; the match to TRBD2 covers 7 bases. The CDR3 totals 19 residues. Germline V gene sequence: CDR1 SSHAT, CDR2 FNYEAQ (reference sequence).

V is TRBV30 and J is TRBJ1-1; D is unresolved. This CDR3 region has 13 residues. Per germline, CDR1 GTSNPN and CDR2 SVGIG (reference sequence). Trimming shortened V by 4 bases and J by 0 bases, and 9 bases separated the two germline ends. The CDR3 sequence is CAWMNTLNTEAFF. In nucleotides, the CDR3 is TGTGCCTGGATGAACACTTTGAACACTGAAGCTTTCTTT.

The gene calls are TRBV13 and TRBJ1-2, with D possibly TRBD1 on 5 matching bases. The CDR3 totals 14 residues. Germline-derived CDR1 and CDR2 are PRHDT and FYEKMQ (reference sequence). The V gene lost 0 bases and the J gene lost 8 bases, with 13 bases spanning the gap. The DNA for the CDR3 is TGTGCCAGCAGCTTAGGCCTGCCAGGGAACGGCTACACCTTC. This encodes CASSLGLPGNGYTF. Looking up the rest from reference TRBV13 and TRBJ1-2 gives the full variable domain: AAGVIQSPRHLIKEKRETATLKCYPIPRHDTVYWYQQGPGQDPQFLISFYEKMQSDKGSIPDRFSAQQFSDYHSELNMSSLELGDSALYFCASSLGLPGNGYTFGSGTRLTVV.

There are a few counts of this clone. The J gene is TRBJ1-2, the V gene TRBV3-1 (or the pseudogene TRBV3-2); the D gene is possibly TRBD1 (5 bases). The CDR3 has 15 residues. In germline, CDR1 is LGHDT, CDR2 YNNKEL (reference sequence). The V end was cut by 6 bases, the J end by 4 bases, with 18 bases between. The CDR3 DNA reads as TGTGCCAGCAGTACTTCCGGGACGGCTGCCTATGGCTACACCTTC. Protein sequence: CASSTSGTAAYGYTF.

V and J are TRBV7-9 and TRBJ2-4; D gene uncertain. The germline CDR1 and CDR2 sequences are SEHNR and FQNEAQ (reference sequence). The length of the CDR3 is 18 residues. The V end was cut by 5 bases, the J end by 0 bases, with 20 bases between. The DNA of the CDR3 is TGTGCCAGCAGCCACAGACCGGGTTTCAAGATAGCCAAAAACATTCAGTACTTC. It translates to CASSHRPGFKIAKNIQYF.

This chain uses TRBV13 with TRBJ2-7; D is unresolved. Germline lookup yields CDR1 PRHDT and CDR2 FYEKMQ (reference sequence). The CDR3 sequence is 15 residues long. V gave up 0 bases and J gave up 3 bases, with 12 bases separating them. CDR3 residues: CASSLGPDRNYEQYF. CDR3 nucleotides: TGTGCCAGCAGCTTAGGACCGGACCGAAACTACGAGCAGTACTTC. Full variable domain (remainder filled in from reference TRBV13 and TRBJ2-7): AAGVIQSPRHLIKEKRETATLKCYPIPRHDTVYWYQQGPGQDPQFLISFYEKMQSDKGSIPDRFSAQQFSDYHSELNMSSLELGDSALYFCASSLGPDRNYEQYFGPGTRLTVT.

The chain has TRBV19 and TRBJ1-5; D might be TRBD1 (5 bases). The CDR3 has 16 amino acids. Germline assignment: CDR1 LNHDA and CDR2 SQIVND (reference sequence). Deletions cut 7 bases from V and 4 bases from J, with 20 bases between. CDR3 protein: CASNSWTGRGNQPQHF. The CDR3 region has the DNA TGTGCCAGTAACTCCTGGACGGGGCGAGGGAATCAGCCCCAGCATTTT.

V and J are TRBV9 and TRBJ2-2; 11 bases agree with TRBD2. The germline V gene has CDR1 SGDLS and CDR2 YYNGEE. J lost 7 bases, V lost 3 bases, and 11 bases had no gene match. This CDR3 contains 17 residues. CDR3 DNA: TGTGCCAGCAGCGCGCCAGTAGCGGGAGGGCTGGTCGGGGAGCTGTTTTTT. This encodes CASSAPVAGGLVGELFF.

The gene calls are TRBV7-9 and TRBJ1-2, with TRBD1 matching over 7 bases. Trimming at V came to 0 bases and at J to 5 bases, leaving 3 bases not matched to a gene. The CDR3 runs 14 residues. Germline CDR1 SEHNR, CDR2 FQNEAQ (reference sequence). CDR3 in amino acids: CASSLAGGEYGYTF. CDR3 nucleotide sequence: TGTGCCAGCAGCTTAGCAGGGGGCGAGTATGGCTACACCTTC.

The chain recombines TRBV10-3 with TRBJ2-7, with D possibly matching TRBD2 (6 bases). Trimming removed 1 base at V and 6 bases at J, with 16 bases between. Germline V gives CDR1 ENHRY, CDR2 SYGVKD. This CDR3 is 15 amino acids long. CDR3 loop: CAISEFVPMGGEQYF. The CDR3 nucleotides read TGTGCCATCAGTGAGTTTGTACCCATGGGGGGCGAGCAGTACTTC.

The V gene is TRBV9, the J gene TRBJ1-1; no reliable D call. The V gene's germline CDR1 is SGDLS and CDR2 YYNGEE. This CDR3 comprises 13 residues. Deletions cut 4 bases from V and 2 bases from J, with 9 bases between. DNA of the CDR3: TGTGCCAGCAGCTTCACAGTAAACACTGAAGCTTTCTTT. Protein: CASSFTVNTEAFF.

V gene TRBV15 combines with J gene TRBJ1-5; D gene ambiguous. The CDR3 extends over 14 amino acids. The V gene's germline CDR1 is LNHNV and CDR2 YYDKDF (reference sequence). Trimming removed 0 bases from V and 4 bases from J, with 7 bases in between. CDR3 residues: CATSRDLVNQPQHF. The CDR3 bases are TGTGCCACCAGCAGAGATTTAGTTAATCAGCCCCAGCATTTT.

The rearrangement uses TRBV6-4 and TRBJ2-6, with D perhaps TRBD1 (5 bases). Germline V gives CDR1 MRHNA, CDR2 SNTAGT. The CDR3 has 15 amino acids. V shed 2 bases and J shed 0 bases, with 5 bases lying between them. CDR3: CASSDQGSGANVLTF. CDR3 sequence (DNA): TGTGCCAGCAGTGACCAGGGCTCTGGGGCCAACGTCCTGACTTTC.

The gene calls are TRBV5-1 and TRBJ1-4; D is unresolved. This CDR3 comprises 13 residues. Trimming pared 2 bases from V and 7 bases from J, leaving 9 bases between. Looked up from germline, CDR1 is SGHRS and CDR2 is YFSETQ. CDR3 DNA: TGCGCCAGCAGCTTTGACGGGCCTGAAAAACTGTTTTTT. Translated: CASSFDGPEKLFF.

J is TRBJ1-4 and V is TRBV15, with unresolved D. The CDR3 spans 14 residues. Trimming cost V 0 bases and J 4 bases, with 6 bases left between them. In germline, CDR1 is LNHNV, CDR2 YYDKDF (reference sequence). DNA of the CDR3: TGTGCCACCAGCAGAGAAGTCCTTAATGAAAAACTGTTTTTT. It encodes CATSREVLNEKLFF.

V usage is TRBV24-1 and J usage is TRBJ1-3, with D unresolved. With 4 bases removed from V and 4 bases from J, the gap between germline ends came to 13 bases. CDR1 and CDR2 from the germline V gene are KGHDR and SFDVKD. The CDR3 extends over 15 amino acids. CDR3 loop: CATSDPTNQGNTIYF. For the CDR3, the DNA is TGTGCCACCAGTGACCCGACCAACCAAGGAAACACCATATATTTT.

CDR3 sequence: CASSDIGYNEQFF. For the CDR3, the DNA is TGCGCCAGCAGTGATATCGGCTACAATGAGCAGTTCTTC. V usage is TRBV10-1 and J usage is TRBJ2-1; D unclear. Trimming stripped 3 bases from V and 3 bases from J, with 6 bases between. The CDR3 is 13 residues long. Germline V gene data show CDR1 as WNHNN and CDR2 as SYGVQD (reference sequence).

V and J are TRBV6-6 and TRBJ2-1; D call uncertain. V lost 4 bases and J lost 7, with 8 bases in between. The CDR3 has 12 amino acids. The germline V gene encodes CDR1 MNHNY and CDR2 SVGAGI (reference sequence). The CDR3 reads CASSWVVNEQFF. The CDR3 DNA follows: TGTGCCAGCAGTTGGGTAGTTAATGAGCAGTTCTTC.

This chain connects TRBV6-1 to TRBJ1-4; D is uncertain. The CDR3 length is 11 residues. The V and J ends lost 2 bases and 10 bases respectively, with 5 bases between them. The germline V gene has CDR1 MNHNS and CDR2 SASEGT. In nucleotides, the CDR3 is TGTGCCAGCAGTGAAATCTCAAAACTGTTTTTT. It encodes CASSEISKLFF.

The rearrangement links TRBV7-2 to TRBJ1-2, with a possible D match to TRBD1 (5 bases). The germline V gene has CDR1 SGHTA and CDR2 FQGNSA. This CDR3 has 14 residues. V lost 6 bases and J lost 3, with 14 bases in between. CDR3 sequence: CASSYRGLDYGYTF. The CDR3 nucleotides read TGTGCCAGCAGTTACCGGGGGTTGGACTATGGCTACACCTTC.

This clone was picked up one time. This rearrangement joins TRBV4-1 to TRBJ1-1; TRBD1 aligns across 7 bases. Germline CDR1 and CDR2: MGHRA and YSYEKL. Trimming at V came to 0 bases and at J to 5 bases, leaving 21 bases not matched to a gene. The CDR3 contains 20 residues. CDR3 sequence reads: CASSQDRSRGARAGRTEAFF. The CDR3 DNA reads TGCGCCAGCAGCCAAGATCGATCCAGGGGGGCGCGAGCGGGAAGAACTGAAGCTTTCTTT.

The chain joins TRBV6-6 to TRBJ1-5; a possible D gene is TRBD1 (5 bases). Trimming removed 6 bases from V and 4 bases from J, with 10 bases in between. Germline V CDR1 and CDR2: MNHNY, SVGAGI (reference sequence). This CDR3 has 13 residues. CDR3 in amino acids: CASRGGENQPQHF. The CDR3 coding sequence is TGTGCCAGCAGGGGGGGAGAGAATCAGCCCCAGCATTTT.

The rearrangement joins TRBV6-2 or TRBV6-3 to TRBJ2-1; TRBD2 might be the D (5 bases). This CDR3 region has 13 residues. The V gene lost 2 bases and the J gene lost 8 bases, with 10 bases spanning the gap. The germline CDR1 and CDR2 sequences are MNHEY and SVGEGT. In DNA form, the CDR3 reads TGTGCCAGCAGTTACGGGAGCTCGGATGAGCAGTTCTTC. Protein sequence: CASSYGSSDEQFF.

CDR3 region: CASSPRQTSYEQYF. The CDR3 region has the DNA TGTGCCAGCAGCCCCCGACAGACTTCCTACGAGCAGTACTTC. The chain recombines TRBV11-2 with TRBJ2-7, with a tentative D call TRBD1 (5 bases). V lost 5 bases to trimming and J lost 1 base, with 12 bases between them. CDR1 is SGHAT and CDR2 is FQNNGV in the germline V gene. This CDR3 comprises 14 residues. The complete variable domain, with remaining parts taken from reference TRBV11-2 and TRBJ2-7, reads EAGVAQSPRYKIIEKRQSVAFWCNPISGHATLYWYQQILGQGPKLLIQFQNNGVVDDSQLPKDRFSAERLKGVDSTLKIQPAKLEDSAVYLCASSPRQTSYEQYFGPGTRLTVT.

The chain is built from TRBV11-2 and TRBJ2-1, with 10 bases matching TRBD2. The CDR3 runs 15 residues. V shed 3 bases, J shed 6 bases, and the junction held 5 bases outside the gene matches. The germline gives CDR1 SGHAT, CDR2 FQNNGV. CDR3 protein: CASSLASGSVNEQFF. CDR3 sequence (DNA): TGTGCCAGCAGCTTGGCTAGCGGGAGTGTCAATGAGCAGTTCTTC.